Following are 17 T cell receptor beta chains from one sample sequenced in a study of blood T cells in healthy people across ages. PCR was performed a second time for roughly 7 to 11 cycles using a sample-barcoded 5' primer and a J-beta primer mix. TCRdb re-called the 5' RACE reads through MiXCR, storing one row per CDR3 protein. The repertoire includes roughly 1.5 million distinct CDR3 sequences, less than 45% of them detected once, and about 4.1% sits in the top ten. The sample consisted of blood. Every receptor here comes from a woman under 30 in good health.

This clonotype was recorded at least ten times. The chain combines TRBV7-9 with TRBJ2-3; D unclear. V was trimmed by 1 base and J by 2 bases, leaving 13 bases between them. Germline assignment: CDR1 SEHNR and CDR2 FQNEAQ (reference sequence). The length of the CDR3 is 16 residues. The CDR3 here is CASSLGRNRLTDTQYF. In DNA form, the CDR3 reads TGTGCCAGCAGCTTAGGTAGGAACCGCCTCACAGATACGCAGTATTTT.

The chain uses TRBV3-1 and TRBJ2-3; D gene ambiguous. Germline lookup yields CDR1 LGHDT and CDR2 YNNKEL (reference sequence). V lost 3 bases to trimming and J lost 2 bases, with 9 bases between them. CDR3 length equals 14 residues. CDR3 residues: CASSHTDHTDTQYF. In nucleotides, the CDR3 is TGTGCCAGCAGCCATACGGACCACACAGATACGCAGTATTTT.

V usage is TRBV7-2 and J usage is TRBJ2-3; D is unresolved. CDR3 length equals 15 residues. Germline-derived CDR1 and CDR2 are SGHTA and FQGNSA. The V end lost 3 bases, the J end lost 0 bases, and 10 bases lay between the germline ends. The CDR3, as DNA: TGTGCCAGCAGCTTTACAGCTGTTAGCACAGATACGCAGTATTTT. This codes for CASSFTAVSTDTQYF.

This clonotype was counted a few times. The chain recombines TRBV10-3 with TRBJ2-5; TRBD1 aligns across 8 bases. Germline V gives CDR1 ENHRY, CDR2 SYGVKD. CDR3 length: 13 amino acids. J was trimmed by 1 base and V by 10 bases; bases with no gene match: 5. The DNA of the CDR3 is TGTGCCACCGGACAGGGAGCCCAAGAGACCCAGTACTTC. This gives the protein CATGQGAQETQYF.

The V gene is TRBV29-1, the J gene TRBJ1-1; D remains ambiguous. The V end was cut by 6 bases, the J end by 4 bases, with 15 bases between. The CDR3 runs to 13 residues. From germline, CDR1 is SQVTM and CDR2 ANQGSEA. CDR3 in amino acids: CSVKRQMATEAFF. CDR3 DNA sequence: TGCAGCGTCAAGCGCCAGATGGCCACTGAAGCTTTCTTT.

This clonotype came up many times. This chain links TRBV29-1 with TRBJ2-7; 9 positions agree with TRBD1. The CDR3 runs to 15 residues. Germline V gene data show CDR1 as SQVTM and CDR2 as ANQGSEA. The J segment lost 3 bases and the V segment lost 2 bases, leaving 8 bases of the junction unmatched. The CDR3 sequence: CSVELSGTGLYEQYF. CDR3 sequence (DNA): TGCAGCGTTGAACTTTCCGGGACAGGGCTCTACGAGCAGTACTTC.

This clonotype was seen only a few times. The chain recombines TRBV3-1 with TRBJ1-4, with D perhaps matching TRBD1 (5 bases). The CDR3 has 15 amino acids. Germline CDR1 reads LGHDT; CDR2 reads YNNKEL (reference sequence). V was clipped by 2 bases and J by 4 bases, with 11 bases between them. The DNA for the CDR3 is TGTGCCAGCAGCCAAAGTGTCAGGGATAATGAAAAACTGTTTTTT. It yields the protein CASSQSVRDNEKLFF. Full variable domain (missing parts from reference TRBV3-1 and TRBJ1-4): DTAVSQTPKYLVTQMGNDKSIKCEQNLGHDTMYWYKQDSKKFLKIMFSYNNKELIINETVPNRFSPKSPDKAHLNLHINSLELGDSAVYFCASSQSVRDNEKLFFGSGTQLSVL.

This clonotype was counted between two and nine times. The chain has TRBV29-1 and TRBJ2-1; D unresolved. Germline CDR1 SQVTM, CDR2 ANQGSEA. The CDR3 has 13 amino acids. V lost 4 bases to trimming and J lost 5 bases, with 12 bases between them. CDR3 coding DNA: TGCAGCGTTGTGGTTAGTTCCCACAATGAGCAGTTCTTC. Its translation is CSVVVSSHNEQFF.

As DNA, the CDR3 is TGTGCCAGCAGACTCTCACAGGGATATGGCTACACCTTC. As protein: CASRLSQGYGYTF. This chain links TRBV27 with TRBJ1-2; maybe TRBD1 (6 bases). The CDR3 runs 13 residues. Per germline, CDR1 MNHEY and CDR2 SMNVEV (reference sequence). Trimming pared 6 bases from V and 5 bases from J, leaving 13 bases between.

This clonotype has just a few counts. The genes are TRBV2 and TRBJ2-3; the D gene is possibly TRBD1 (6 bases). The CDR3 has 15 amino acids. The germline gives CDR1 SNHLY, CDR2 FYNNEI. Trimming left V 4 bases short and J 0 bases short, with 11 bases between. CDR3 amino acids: CASSADRYSTDTQYF. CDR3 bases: TGTGCCAGCAGTGCTGACAGGTACAGCACAGATACGCAGTATTTT. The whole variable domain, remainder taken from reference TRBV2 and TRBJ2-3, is EPEVTQTPSHQVTQMGQEVILRCVPISNHLYFYWYRQILGQKVEFLVSFYNNEISEKSEIFDDQFSVERPDGSNFTLKIRSTKLEDSAMYFCASSADRYSTDTQYFGPGTRLTVL.

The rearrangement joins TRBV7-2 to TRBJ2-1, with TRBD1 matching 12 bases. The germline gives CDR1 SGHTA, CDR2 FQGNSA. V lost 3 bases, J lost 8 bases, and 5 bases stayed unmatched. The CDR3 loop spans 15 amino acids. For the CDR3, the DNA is TGTGCCAGCAGCTTTAGGGACAGGGGGCTCTATGAGCAGTTCTTC. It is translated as CASSFRDRGLYEQFF.

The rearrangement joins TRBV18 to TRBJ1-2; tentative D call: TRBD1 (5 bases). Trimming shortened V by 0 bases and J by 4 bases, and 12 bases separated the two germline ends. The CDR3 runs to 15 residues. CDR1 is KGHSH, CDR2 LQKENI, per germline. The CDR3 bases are TGTGCCAGCTCACCACCTGGGACGGTGGGCTATGGCTACACCTTC. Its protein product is CASSPPGTVGYGYTF. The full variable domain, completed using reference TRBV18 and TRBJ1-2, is NAGVMQNPRHLVRRRGQEARLRCSPMKGHSHVYWYRQLPEEGLKFMVYLQKENIIDESGMPKERFSAEFPKEGPSILRIQQVVRGDSAAYFCASSPPGTVGYGYTFGSGTRLTVV.

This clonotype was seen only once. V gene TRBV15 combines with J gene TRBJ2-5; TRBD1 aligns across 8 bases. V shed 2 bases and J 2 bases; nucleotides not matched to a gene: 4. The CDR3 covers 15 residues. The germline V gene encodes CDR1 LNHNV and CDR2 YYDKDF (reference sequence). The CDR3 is CATSRSWTGQETQYF. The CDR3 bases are TGTGCCACCAGCAGATCCTGGACAGGGCAAGAGACCCAGTACTTC.

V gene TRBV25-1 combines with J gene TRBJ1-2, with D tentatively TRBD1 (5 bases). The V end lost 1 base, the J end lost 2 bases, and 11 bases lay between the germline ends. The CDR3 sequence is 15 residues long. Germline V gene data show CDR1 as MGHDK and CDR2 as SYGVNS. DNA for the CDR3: TGTGCCAGCAGTGAATCTCCAGGGCCAAACTATGGCTACACCTTC. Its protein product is CASSESPGPNYGYTF.

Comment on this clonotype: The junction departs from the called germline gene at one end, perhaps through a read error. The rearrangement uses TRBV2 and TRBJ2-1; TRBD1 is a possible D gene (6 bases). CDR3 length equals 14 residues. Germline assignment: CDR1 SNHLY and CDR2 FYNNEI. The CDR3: CASSDGTTYNGQFF. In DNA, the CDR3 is TGTGCCAGCAGTGACGGGACAACCTACAATGGGCAGTTCTTC.

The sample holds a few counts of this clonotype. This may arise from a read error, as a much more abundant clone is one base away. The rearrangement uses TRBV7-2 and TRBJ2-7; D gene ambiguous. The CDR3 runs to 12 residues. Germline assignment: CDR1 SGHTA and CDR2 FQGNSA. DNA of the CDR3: TGTGCCAGCAGCCGAAGCTCCTACGAGCGGTACTTC. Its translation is CASSRSSYERYF.

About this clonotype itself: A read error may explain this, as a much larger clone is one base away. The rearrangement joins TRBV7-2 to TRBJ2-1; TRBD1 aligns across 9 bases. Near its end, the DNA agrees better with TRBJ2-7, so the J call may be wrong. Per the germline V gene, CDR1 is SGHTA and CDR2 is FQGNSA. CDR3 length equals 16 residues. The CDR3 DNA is TGTGCCAGCAGCTTTAGCCGGGACAGGGACTACAATGAGCAGTACTTC. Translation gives CASSFSRDRDYNEQYF.